Only a few counts were recorded for the clone carrying this TCR beta chain. This entry is derived from a study of CD8+ T cells in alopecia areata. As the sequencing template, cDNA was produced by extracting RNA and reverse transcribing it. TCRdb's table, derived via immunoSEQ multiplex PCR, lists solely in-frame clones and lacks some. The sample holds 100,000 to 150,000 clones, about 49% seen once. Trimming shortened V by 2 bases and J by 4 bases, and 9 bases separated the two germline ends. The CDR3 spans 14 residues. Germline values: CDR1 MNHEY, CDR2 SMNVEV (reference sequence). This chain uses TRBV27 with TRBJ2-1, with TRBD1 as a possible D gene (6 bases). This specimen was CD8+ T cells sorted from blood, taken at week 0. This clonotype was sampled from a human donor with alopecia areata. The chain's CDR3 is CASSLGQQYNEQFF. The CDR3 DNA is TGTGCCAGCAGTTTAGGACAGCAATACAATGAGCAGTTCTTC.